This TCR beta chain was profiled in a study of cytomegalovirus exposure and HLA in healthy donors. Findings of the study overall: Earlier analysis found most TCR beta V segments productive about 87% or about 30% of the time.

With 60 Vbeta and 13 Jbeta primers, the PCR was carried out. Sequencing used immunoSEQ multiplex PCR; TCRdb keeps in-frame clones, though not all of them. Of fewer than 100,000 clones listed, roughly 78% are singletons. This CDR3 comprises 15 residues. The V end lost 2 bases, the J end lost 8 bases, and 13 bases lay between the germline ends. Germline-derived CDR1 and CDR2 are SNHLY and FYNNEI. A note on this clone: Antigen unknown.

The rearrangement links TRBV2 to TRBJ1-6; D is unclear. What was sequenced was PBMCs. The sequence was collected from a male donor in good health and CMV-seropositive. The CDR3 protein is CASSEPAGGHSPLHF. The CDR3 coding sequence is TGTGCCAGCAGTGAACCCGCGGGAGGACATTCACCCCTCCACTTT. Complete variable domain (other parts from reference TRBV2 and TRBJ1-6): EPEVTQTPSHQVTQMGQEVILRCVPISNHLYFYWYRQILGQKVEFLVSFYNNEISEKSEIFDDQFSVERPDGSNFTLKIRSTKLEDSAMYFCASSEPAGGHSPLHFGNGTRLTVT.